This TCR beta chain was obtained from a study of blood T cell repertoires in COVID-19. Study-level background: Collection of acute and convalescent COVID-19 samples took place in the United States, Italy and Spain.

Cohort assignment relied on participant-reported clinical history. The table lists this clone with a count of one. Assay: immunoSEQ multiplex PCR; the TCRdb copy retains only in-frame clones and omits some. The sample has 300,000 to 400,000 clones, 85% seen once. Germline V gene sequence: CDR1 LGHDT, CDR2 YNNKEL (reference sequence). Trimming took 0 bases from V and 3 from J, leaving 10 bases between them. This CDR3 is built from 15 residues. The receptor was isolated from a woman aged 30 to 39 who had been exposed to COVID-19. V usage is TRBV3-1 (or the pseudogene TRBV3-2) and J usage is TRBJ2-3, with unresolved D. Sequencing used PBMCs or T cells enriched from blood (not recorded which). As DNA, the CDR3 is TGTGCCAGCAGCCAAGATCCTGTGGAGACAGATACGCAGTATTTT. This translates into CASSQDPVETDTQYF.